This T cell receptor beta chain was captured by sequencing in a study of blood T cell repertoires in COVID-19. Original processing notes: Amplification of reference gene primers was used by the study to estimate nucleated cell counts. Sequencing used immunoSEQ multiplex PCR; TCRdb keeps in-frame clones, though not all of them. The DNA gave D and trimming, while V, J and clone size come from that table. The data contain about 250,000 clones, about 85% of them seen just once; the ten biggest clones take up around 3.3%. The sequence derives from a young man with active or convalescent COVID-19. Sequencing was performed on peripheral blood.

This CDR3 is CASASAGTSLYGYTF. The DNA for the CDR3 is TGTGCCTCGGCTTCCGCGGGGACCTCTCTCTATGGCTACACCTTC. The chain has TRBV30 and TRBJ1-2; perhaps TRBD1 as D (5 bases). Germline values: CDR1 GTSNPN, CDR2 SVGIG (reference sequence). The CDR3 totals 15 residues. Trimming removed 7 bases from V and 4 bases from J, with 22 bases in between.